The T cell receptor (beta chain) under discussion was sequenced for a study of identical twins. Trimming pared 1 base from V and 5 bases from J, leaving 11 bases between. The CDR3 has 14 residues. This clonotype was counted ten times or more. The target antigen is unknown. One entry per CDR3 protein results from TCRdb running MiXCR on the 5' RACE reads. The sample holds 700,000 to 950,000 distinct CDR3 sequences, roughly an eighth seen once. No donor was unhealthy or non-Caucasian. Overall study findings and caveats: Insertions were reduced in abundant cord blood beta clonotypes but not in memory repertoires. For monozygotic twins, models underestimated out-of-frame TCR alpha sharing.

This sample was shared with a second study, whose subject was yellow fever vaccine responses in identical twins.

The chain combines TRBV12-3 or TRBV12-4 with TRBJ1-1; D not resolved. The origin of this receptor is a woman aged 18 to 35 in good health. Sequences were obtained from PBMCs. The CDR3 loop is CASSLGPPRTEAFF. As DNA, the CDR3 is TGTGCCAGCAGTTTAGGCCCTCCTCGAACTGAAGCTTTCTTT.